Below are 30 T cell receptor beta chains sequenced from a single sample in a study of T cell repertoires in cytomegalovirus infection. TCRdb itself ran the reads through MiXCR, one entry per CDR3 protein. This sample has over 150,000 distinct CDR3 sequences, with roughly a fifth found just once. Sequencing was performed on PBMCs. These TCRs come from a human donor in good health (CMV status not recorded). Some clones in this sample may be carry-over from other donors' samples.

This clonotype has a count of ten or more. The J gene is TRBJ2-5, the V gene TRBV7-2, with D uncertain. This CDR3 has 16 amino acids. Germline-derived CDR1 and CDR2 are SGHTA and FQGNSA. The V gene lost 5 bases and the J gene lost 5 bases, with 21 bases spanning the gap. The CDR3 loop is CASSPFGPGGRETQYF. Written as DNA, the CDR3 is TGTGCCAGCAGCCCCTTTGGTCCAGGCGGAAGGGAGACCCAGTACTTC.

This clonotype was counted ten times or more. The V call is TRBV7-2, the J call TRBJ1-5, with 7 bases lining up with TRBD1. CDR1 is SGHTA, CDR2 FQGNSA, per germline. The CDR3 loop spans 16 amino acids. V was pared by 1 base and J by 7 bases, with 10 bases of the junction left unmatched. The CDR3 reads CASSLGDPTGTQPQHF. CDR3 nucleotides: TGTGCCAGCAGCTTAGGGGACCCGACAGGGACCCAGCCCCAGCATTTT.

The chain combines TRBV20-1 with TRBJ2-7, with D maybe TRBD1 (5 bases). The CDR3 spans 13 residues. The V and J ends lost 6 bases and 2 bases respectively, with 14 bases between them. Germline-derived CDR1 and CDR2 are DFQATT and SNEGSKA (reference sequence). The CDR3 DNA reads TGCAGTGCAAATGGACACGGAACCTACGAGCAGTACTTC. Translating it yields CSANGHGTYEQYF.

This clonotype was seen a handful of times. This chain uses TRBV27 with TRBJ1-1; D is perhaps TRBD1 (5 bases). Trimming left V 7 bases short and J 1 base short, with 19 bases between. CDR1 and CDR2 (germline): MNHEY, SMNVEV (reference sequence). The CDR3 loop spans 16 amino acids. CDR3 coding DNA: TGTGCCAGCACCATACCTCCGGGGGGTGCGAACACTGAAGCTTTCTTT. Protein product: CASTIPPGGANTEAFF.

This chain links TRBV9 with TRBJ1-1; D is undetermined. V gave up 3 bases and J gave up 0 bases, with 12 bases separating them. CDR3 length: 15 amino acids. The germline CDR1 and CDR2 sequences are SGDLS and YYNGEE. CDR3 nucleotide sequence: TGTGCCAGCAGCGCCTCCTCCAGCGTGAACACTGAAGCTTTCTTT. Translated, it gives CASSASSSVNTEAFF.

The chain combines TRBV19 with TRBJ1-1; D is unresolved. Germline CDR1 LNHDA, CDR2 SQIVND (reference sequence). The CDR3 sequence is 13 residues long. The V gene lost 7 bases and the J gene lost 3 bases, with 12 bases spanning the gap. CDR3 residues: CASTTEGYTEAFF. The CDR3 nucleotides are TGTGCCAGTACCACCGAGGGTTACACTGAAGCTTTCTTT.

At least ten counts were recorded for this clonotype. The chain uses TRBV12-3 or TRBV12-4 and TRBJ2-1; tentatively, D is TRBD1 (5 bases). The CDR3 is made up of 14 amino acids. Trimming cost V 2 bases and J 5 bases, with 10 bases left between them. CDR3 sequence: CASSLQGRNNEQFF. The CDR3, as DNA: TGTGCCAGCAGTTTACAGGGCCGAAACAATGAGCAGTTCTTC.

V gene TRBV12-3 or TRBV12-4 combines with J gene TRBJ2-2; a possible D gene is TRBD2 (6 bases). Trimming removed 7 bases at V and 1 base at J, with 19 bases between. This CDR3 region has 17 residues. CDR3 region: CASTHPWGGRNTGELFF. The DNA of the CDR3 is TGTGCCAGCACCCACCCCTGGGGAGGCCGGAACACCGGGGAGCTGTTTTTT.

The chain employs TRBV28 and TRBJ1-6; possible D gene TRBD1, 5 bases. The CDR3 sequence is 15 residues long. Trimming removed 7 bases from V and 8 bases from J, with 18 bases in between. CDR1 is MDHEN and CDR2 is SYDVKM in the germline V gene. CDR3 loop: CASTPGTDEDSPLHF. The CDR3, as DNA: TGTGCCAGCACCCCAGGGACGGATGAAGATTCACCCCTCCACTTT.

The chain is built from TRBV2 and TRBJ2-3; the D gene is possibly TRBD1 (6 bases). V lost 8 bases and J 2 bases, leaving 14 bases between the germline ends. CDR1 and CDR2 (germline): SNHLY, FYNNEI. The CDR3 consists of 14 residues. The CDR3 nucleotides are TGTGCCAGCCTCAAAACAGGGAACACAGATACGCAGTATTTT. Its translation is CASLKTGNTDTQYF.

The sample holds a few counts of this clonotype. The CDR3 region is CASSLGLAHNNEQFF. In DNA form, the CDR3 reads TGTGCCAGCAGCTTGGGCCTAGCGCACAACAATGAGCAGTTCTTC. V is TRBV5-5 and J is TRBJ2-1, with D maybe TRBD2 (6 bases). Germline V CDR1 and CDR2: SGHKS, YYEKEE (reference sequence). The CDR3 is 15 residues long. Trimming removed 0 bases at V and 5 bases at J, with 12 bases between.

The chain uses TRBV7-9 and TRBJ2-1, with D tentatively TRBD2 (5 bases). The germline V gene encodes CDR1 SEHNR and CDR2 FQNEAQ (reference sequence). V lost 0 bases and J 13 bases, leaving 16 bases between the germline ends. CDR3 length equals 14 residues. The CDR3 nucleotides read TGTGCCAGCAGCTTAGCCACAGCTTCGGGGATACAGTTCTTC. This sequence encodes CASSLATASGIQFF.

This clonotype was observed a handful of times. The genes are TRBV11-3 and TRBJ2-7; D gene unclear. Germline-derived CDR1 and CDR2 are SGHNT and YENEEA. The CDR3 extends over 16 amino acids. The germline V and J ends were trimmed by 1 base and 3 bases, with 16 bases remaining between them. The CDR3 here is CASSLAVGSGVYEQYF. The CDR3 coding sequence is TGTGCCAGCAGCTTAGCAGTGGGGTCGGGCGTCTACGAGCAGTACTTC.

The chain uses TRBV28 and TRBJ2-5; D is tentatively TRBD1 or TRBD2 (5 bases each). Germline CDR1 and CDR2: MDHEN and SYDVKM. This CDR3 is built from 14 residues. Between the trimmed V and J ends, which lost 6 bases and 7 bases, there was a span of 18 bases. CDR3 coding DNA: TGTGCCAGCAGGAATTGGGGCGGTGGGGGGACCCAGTACTTC. Translating it yields CASRNWGGGGTQYF.

This chain links TRBV29-1 with TRBJ2-3, with 9 nucleotides matching TRBD2. V gave up 5 bases and J gave up 4 bases; unmatched junction bases: 1. The CDR3 runs to 12 residues. Germline lookup yields CDR1 SQVTM and CDR2 ANQGSEA. The DNA for the CDR3 is TGCAGCGTTCGACTAGCGGCAGATACGCAGTATTTT. Its translation is CSVRLAADTQYF.

The V and J genes are TRBV5-1 and TRBJ2-1; D ambiguous. Trimming removed 0 bases at V and 2 bases at J, with 9 bases between. This CDR3 has 15 amino acids. Germline values: CDR1 SGHRS, CDR2 YFSETQ. CDR3 amino acids: CASSLDFVPYNEQFF. CDR3 sequence (DNA): TGCGCCAGCAGCTTGGATTTCGTCCCCTACAATGAGCAGTTCTTC.

The V call is TRBV19, the J call TRBJ1-2, with D unclear. Germline assignment: CDR1 LNHDA and CDR2 SQIVND (reference sequence). The CDR3 consists of 14 residues. V lost 6 bases to trimming and J lost 4 bases, with 15 bases between them. CDR3: CASSTAGRGYGYTF. The CDR3 DNA is TGTGCCAGTAGCACGGCCGGCCGCGGCTATGGCTACACCTTC.

On this clonotype itself: Given a much more abundant clone one base away, this may be a read error. The chain recombines TRBV7-2 with TRBJ1-1; D is undetermined. Per the germline V gene, CDR1 is SGHTA and CDR2 is FQGNSA. The CDR3 consists of 15 residues. V was trimmed by 3 bases and J by 6 bases, leaving 17 bases between them. The CDR3 loop reads CASSLSSYAGAEAFF. In nucleotides, the CDR3 is TGTGCCAGCAGCTTGTCTAGTTATGCTGGTGCTGAAGCTTTCTTT.

The chain recombines TRBV29-1 with TRBJ1-6; 7 bases agree with TRBD1. The CDR3 covers 13 residues. J lost 8 bases, V lost 6 bases, and 7 bases had no gene match. Germline V lookup: CDR1 SQVTM, CDR2 ANQGSEA. CDR3 protein: CSVRQGLDSPLHF. CDR3 DNA: TGCAGCGTCCGACAGGGTCTAGATTCACCCCTCCACTTT. The entire variable domain, with the rest obtained from reference TRBV29-1 and TRBJ1-6, is as follows: SAVISQKPSRDICQRGTSLTIQCQVDSQVTMMFWYRQQPGQSLTLIATANQGSEATYESGFVIDKFPISRPNLTFSTLTVSNMSPEDSSIYLCSVRQGLDSPLHFGNGTRLTVT.

The chain employs TRBV28 and TRBJ2-3; 9 bases are a match to TRBD2. The length of the CDR3 is 16 residues. Germline V gene data show CDR1 as MDHEN and CDR2 as SYDVKM. The J segment lost 2 bases and the V segment lost 2 bases, leaving 5 bases of the junction unmatched. The CDR3 here is CASSLRLAEITDTQYF. The CDR3 DNA is TGTGCCAGCAGTTTACGACTAGCGGAGATCACAGATACGCAGTATTTT.

There are many counts of this clonotype. This chain connects TRBV28 to TRBJ1-1, with TRBD1 matching over 7 bases. J gave up 6 bases and V 2 bases, and 6 bases lay outside the gene matches. The CDR3 contains 14 residues. Per the germline V gene, CDR1 is MDHEN and CDR2 is SYDVKM. CDR3 amino acids: CASSLGQARSEAFF. DNA for the CDR3: TGTGCCAGCAGTTTAGGACAGGCGAGGTCTGAAGCTTTCTTT.

The chain employs TRBV28 and TRBJ1-4; maybe TRBD1 (5 bases). Trimming removed 4 bases at V and 4 bases at J, with 13 bases between. The CDR3 length is 15 residues. Germline lookup yields CDR1 MDHEN and CDR2 SYDVKM. CDR3 protein: CASSSPGRLNEKLFF. In nucleotides, the CDR3 is TGTGCCAGCAGTTCACCGGGACGCCTTAATGAAAAACTGTTTTTT.

This clonotype was counted ten times or more. The chain links TRBV28 to TRBJ2-7; D not certain. This CDR3 contains 13 residues. Trimming took 6 bases from V and 6 from J, leaving 15 bases between them. CDR1 and CDR2 from the germline V gene are MDHEN and SYDVKM. This CDR3 is CASSNNAIGEQYF. CDR3 nucleotides: TGTGCCAGCAGCAACAACGCAATTGGCGAGCAGTACTTC. Combining the CDR3 with reference TRBV28 and TRBJ2-7 gives the whole variable domain DVKVTQSSRYLVKRTGEKVFLECVQDMDHENMFWYRQDPGLGLRLIYFSYDVKMKEKGDIPEGYSVSREKKERFSLILESASTNQTSMYLCASSNNAIGEQYFGPGTRLTVT.

This chain joins TRBV28 and TRBJ2-3; weak D call: TRBD1 (8 bases). Germline CDR1 reads MDHEN; CDR2 reads SYDVKM. This CDR3 has 14 residues. Trimming cost V 4 bases and J 5 bases, with 13 bases left between them. The CDR3 here is CASSSSGTGDTQYF. The CDR3 DNA reads TGTGCCAGCAGTTCGAGCGGGACAGGAGATACGCAGTATTTT.

This clonotype was seen a few times. This sequence joins TRBV5-1 and TRBJ2-2; weak D call: TRBD1 (6 bases). Germline loops: CDR1 SGHRS, CDR2 YFSETQ. Trimming pared 2 bases from V and 0 bases from J, leaving 11 bases between. CDR3 length: 16 residues. The CDR3 spells CASSFSGTSNTGELFF. CDR3 nucleotide sequence: TGCGCCAGCAGCTTCTCCGGGACATCGAACACCGGGGAGCTGTTTTTT. Full variable domain (missing parts from reference TRBV5-1 and TRBJ2-2): KAGVTQTPRYLIKTRGQQVTLSCSPISGHRSVSWYQQTPGQGLQFLFEYFSETQRNKGNFPGRFSGRQFSNSRSEMNVSTLELGDSALYLCASSFSGTSNTGELFFGEGSRLTVL.

This clonotype turned up a few times. The chain recombines TRBV12-3 or TRBV12-4 with TRBJ2-1; 7 nucleotides match TRBD2. This CDR3 is 18 amino acids long. J lost 0 bases, V lost 3 bases, and 11 bases had no gene match. This CDR3 reads CASSLRLSGRSSYNEQFF. The CDR3 bases are TGTGCCAGCAGTTTGCGCCTCTCCGGGAGGAGCTCCTACAATGAGCAGTTCTTC.

The chain recombines TRBV20-1 with TRBJ1-1, with a tentative D call TRBD1 (6 bases). Germline V gives CDR1 DFQATT, CDR2 SNEGSKA (reference sequence). V lost 1 base and J 6 bases, leaving 15 bases between the germline ends. The CDR3 covers 14 residues. The CDR3 sequence is CSARVGRGSAEAFF. CDR3 DNA sequence: TGCAGTGCTAGAGTAGGCAGGGGTAGCGCTGAAGCTTTCTTT.

This clonotype has just a few counts. This sequence joins TRBV7-9 and TRBJ1-1, with TRBD1 identical over 8 bases. The V gene end was trimmed by 2 bases and the J gene end by 2 bases; junction bases not matched to a gene: 10. The germline V gene has CDR1 SEHNR and CDR2 FQNEAQ (reference sequence). The CDR3 totals 17 residues. The CDR3 reads CASSLQGGGQGNTEAFF. The DNA of the CDR3 is TGTGCCAGCAGCTTACAAGGCGGCGGACAGGGAAACACTGAAGCTTTCTTT.

This clonotype was observed at least ten times. J is TRBJ2-2 and V is TRBV7-9; D gene uncertain. In germline, CDR1 is SEHNR, CDR2 FQNEAQ (reference sequence). Trimming took off 5 bases at V and 2 bases at J, with 3 bases between the two ends. The CDR3 sequence is 12 residues long. CDR3 sequence (DNA): TGTGCCAGCAGCCATAACACCGGGGAGCTGTTTTTT. It encodes CASSHNTGELFF.

The chain employs TRBV28 and TRBJ1-2; possibly TRBD1 for D (6 bases). CDR1 and CDR2 (germline): MDHEN, SYDVKM. Trimming removed 3 bases at V and 12 bases at J, with 20 bases between. There are 14 residues in the CDR3. The CDR3 loop reads CASSLMRGQGEHTF. In nucleotides, the CDR3 is TGTGCCAGCAGTTTGATGCGGGGGCAAGGGGAGCACACCTTC.